This T cell receptor (beta chain) comes out of a study of spatial heterogeneity in lung cancer. The time point: blood at routine non-recurrence follow-up after resection. Whole RNA obtained from tumor, nontumor lung or frozen PBMC underwent sequencing without sorting. This clonotype was detected a few times. The germline CDR1 and CDR2 sequences are SQVTM and ANQGSEA. The CDR3 is made up of 14 amino acids. Trimming cost V 6 bases and J 5 bases; bases outside gene matches: 9. TCRdb itself ran the 5' RACE reads through MiXCR, one entry per CDR3 protein. The sample lists approximately 56,000 distinct CDR3 sequences, around 6.7% occurring once.

Material: PBMCs, obtained at follow-up. V and J are TRBV29-1 and TRBJ2-5; TRBD2 matches 10 bases. The receptor was derived from a female donor with early-stage non-small cell lung cancer. The CDR3 loop reads CSVRTSGGRETQYF. In DNA, the CDR3 is TGCAGCGTGCGGACTAGCGGAGGTCGGGAGACCCAGTACTTC.